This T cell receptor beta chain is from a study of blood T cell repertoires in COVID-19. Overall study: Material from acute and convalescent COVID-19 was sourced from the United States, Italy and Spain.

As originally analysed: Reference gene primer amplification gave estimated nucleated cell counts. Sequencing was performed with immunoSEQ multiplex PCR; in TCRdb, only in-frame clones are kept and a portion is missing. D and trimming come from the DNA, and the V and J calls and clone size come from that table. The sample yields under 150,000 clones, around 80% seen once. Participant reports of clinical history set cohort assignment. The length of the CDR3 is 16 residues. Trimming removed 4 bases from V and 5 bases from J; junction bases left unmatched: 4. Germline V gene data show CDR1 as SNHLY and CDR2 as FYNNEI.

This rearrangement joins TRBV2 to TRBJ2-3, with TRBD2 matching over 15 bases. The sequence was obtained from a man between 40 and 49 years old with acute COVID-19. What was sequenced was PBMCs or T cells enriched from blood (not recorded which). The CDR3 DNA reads TGTGCCAGCAGTGGGCCGGGACTAGCGGGGGGAGATACGCAGTATTTT. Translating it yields CASSGPGLAGGDTQYF. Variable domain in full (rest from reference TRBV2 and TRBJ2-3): EPEVTQTPSHQVTQMGQEVILRCVPISNHLYFYWYRQILGQKVEFLVSFYNNEISEKSEIFDDQFSVERPDGSNFTLKIRSTKLEDSAMYFCASSGPGLAGGDTQYFGPGTRLTVL.